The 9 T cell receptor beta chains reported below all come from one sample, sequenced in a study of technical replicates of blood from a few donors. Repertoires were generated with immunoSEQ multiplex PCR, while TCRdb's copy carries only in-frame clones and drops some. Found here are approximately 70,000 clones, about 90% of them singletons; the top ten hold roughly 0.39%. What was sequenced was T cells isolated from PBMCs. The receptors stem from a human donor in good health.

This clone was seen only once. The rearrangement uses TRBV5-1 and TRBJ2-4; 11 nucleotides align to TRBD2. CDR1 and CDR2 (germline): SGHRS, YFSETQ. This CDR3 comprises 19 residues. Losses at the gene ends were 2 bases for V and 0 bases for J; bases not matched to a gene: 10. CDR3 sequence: CASSLKLAGDGLAKNIQYF. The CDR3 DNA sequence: TGCGCCAGCAGCTTAAAACTAGCGGGAGATGGTTTAGCCAAAAACATTCAGTACTTC.

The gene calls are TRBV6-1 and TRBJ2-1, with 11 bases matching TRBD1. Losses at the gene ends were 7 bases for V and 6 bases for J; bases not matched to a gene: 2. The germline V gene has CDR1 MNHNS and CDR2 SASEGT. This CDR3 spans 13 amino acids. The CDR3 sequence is CASMGTGGNEQFF. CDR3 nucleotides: TGTGCCAGCATGGGGACAGGGGGCAATGAGCAGTTCTTC.

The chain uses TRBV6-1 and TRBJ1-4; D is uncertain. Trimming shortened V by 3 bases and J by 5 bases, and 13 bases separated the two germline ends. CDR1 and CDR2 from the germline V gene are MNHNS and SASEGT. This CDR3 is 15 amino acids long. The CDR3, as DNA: TGTGCCAGCAGTGATAGTAGAGCGGTAAATGAAAAACTGTTTTTT. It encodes CASSDSRAVNEKLFF.

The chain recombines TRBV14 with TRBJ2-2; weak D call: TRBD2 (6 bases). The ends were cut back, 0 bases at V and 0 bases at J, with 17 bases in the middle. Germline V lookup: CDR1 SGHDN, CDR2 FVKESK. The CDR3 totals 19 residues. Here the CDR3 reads CASSQDWGGGIANTGELFF. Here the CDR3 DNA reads TGTGCCAGCAGCCAAGATTGGGGCGGAGGGATCGCGAACACCGGGGAGCTGTTTTTT.

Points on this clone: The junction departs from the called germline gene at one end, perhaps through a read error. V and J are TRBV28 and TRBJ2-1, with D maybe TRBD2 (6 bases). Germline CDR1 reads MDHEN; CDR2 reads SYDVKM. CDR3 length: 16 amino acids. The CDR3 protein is CASSFGSSAPYNEQFF. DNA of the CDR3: TGTGCCAGCAGTTTTGGATCTAGCGCCCCTTACAACGAGCAGTTCTTC.

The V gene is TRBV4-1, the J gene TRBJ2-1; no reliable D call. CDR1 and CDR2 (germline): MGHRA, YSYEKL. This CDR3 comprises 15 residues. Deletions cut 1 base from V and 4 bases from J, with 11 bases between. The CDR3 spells CASSQVGPLYNEQFF. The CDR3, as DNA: TGCGCCAGCAGCCAAGTGGGTCCACTATACAATGAGCAGTTCTTC.

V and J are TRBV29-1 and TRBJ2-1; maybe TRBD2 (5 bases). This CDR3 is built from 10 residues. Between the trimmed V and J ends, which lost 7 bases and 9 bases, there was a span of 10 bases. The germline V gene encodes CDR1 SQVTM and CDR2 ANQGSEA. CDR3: CSAGGPEQFF. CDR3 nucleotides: TGCAGCGCTGGAGGTCCTGAGCAGTTCTTC.

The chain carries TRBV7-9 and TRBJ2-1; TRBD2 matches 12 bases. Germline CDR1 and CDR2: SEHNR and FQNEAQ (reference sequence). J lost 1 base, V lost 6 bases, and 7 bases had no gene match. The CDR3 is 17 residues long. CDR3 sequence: CASSLAGGHLSYNEQFF. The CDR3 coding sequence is TGTGCCAGCAGTCTAGCGGGAGGGCATCTTTCCTACAATGAGCAGTTCTTC.

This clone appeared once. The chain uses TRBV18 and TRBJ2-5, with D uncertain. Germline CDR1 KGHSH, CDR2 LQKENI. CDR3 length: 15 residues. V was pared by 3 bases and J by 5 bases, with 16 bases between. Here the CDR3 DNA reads TGTGCCAGCTCACCGTCAGGCCCTAACGGTGAGACCCAGTACTTC. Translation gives CASSPSGPNGETQYF.